Following are 22 T cell receptor beta chains from one sample sequenced in a study of shared clonotypes between healthy human individuals. Using immunoSEQ multiplex PCR, the repertoire was profiled, and TCRdb retains in-frame clones only, with some absent. The sample contains 2 million to 2.5 million clones, approximately 94% of which appear only once. The source material was naive CD4+ T cells sorted from blood. Subset: CD45RA+ positively selected. The origin of the receptors is a man younger than 35 in good health.

Concerning this clone: The same CDR3 is also encoded by other DNA sequences in this sample. The chain uses TRBV30 and TRBJ2-3; D is unclear. This CDR3 has 11 residues. Looked up from germline, CDR1 is GTSNPN and CDR2 is SVGIG (reference sequence). V lost 3 bases to trimming and J lost 5 bases, with 6 bases between them. DNA of the CDR3: TGTGCCTGGAGCCTAGTAGATACGCAGTATTTT. This translates into CAWSLVDTQYF.

V is TRBV5-4 and J is TRBJ2-5; 9 positions match TRBD1. The CDR3 spans 16 residues. Germline V CDR1 and CDR2: SGHNT, YYREEE (reference sequence). The trim removed 1 base at V and 5 bases at J, leaving 9 bases unmatched. The CDR3 DNA sequence: TGTGCCAGCAGCTTGCGTCCGGGACAGGGTAGCGAGACCCAGTACTTC. Translated: CASSLRPGQGSETQYF.

This clone is a singleton in its sample. This chain joins TRBV27 and TRBJ2-2; 7 positions match TRBD1. The germline CDR1 and CDR2 sequences are MNHEY and SMNVEV (reference sequence). The trim removed 4 bases at V and 0 bases at J, leaving 20 bases unmatched. The CDR3 runs 21 residues. The CDR3 protein is CASSYLSAGTALSSNTGELFF. The CDR3 nucleotides read TGTGCCAGCAGTTACTTGTCCGCCGGGACAGCACTTAGTTCGAACACCGGGGAGCTGTTTTTT.

This chain uses TRBV6-5 with TRBJ1-1; no clear D. Trimming took 2 bases from V and 2 from J, leaving 12 bases between them. Per germline, CDR1 MNHEY and CDR2 SVGAGI. This CDR3 comprises 15 residues. The CDR3 sequence is CASSYRGVLNTEAFF. CDR3 nucleotide sequence: TGTGCCAGCAGTTACCGCGGGGTTTTAAACACTGAAGCTTTCTTT.

This clone was counted a single time. The chain has TRBV5-5 and TRBJ1-5; 7 bases line up with TRBD1. CDR1 is SGHKS, CDR2 YYEKEE, per germline (reference sequence). Losses at the gene ends were 4 bases for V and 3 bases for J; bases not matched to a gene: 4. This CDR3 is 14 amino acids long. The CDR3: CASSRTGSNQPQHF. For the CDR3, the DNA is TGTGCCAGCAGCCGGACAGGCTCCAATCAGCCCCAGCATTTT.

In regard to this clone: The same CDR3 can be traced to other DNA sequences in this sample. The rearrangement links TRBV7-2 to TRBJ2-3; the match to TRBD2 covers 8 bases. CDR1 is SGHTA, CDR2 FQGNSA, per germline. The ends lost 5 bases at V and 6 bases at J; junction bases unmatched: 7. The CDR3 consists of 14 residues. The CDR3 DNA reads as TGTGCCAGCAGCCCCGGACTAGCCAGGGATACGCAGTATTTT. Its protein is CASSPGLARDTQYF.

The rearrangement uses TRBV4-2 and TRBJ2-1, with TRBD2 matching over 10 bases. Germline V gene sequence: CDR1 LGHNA, CDR2 YNFKEQ. The CDR3 runs 15 residues. J lost 8 bases, V lost 1 base, and 5 bases had no gene match. The CDR3 sequence: CASSQVASGGHEQFF. CDR3 nucleotides: TGTGCCAGCAGCCAAGTGGCTAGCGGGGGACATGAGCAGTTCTTC.

This rearrangement joins TRBV13 to TRBJ1-2, with 8 nucleotides matching TRBD1. The CDR3 has 12 amino acids. V trimming: 5 bases; J trimming: 5 bases; junction bases outside the gene matches: 1. Germline V CDR1 and CDR2: PRHDT, FYEKMQ (reference sequence). CDR3 sequence: CASSRTGYGYTF. The DNA of the CDR3 is TGTGCCAGCAGCCGGACAGGGTATGGCTACACCTTC.

This sequence joins TRBV4-1 and TRBJ1-6, with D perhaps matching TRBD1 (6 bases). This CDR3 has 17 residues. Germline V gives CDR1 MGHRA, CDR2 YSYEKL. Trimming removed 2 bases from V and 2 bases from J, with 13 bases in between. The CDR3 DNA sequence: TGCGCCAGCAGCCAATCGGGAGGGGGGCCCTATAATTCACCCCTCCACTTT. Translation gives CASSQSGGGPYNSPLHF.

The chain has TRBV28 and TRBJ2-7; 10 bases are shared with TRBD1. CDR3 length: 17 amino acids. Trimming cost V 1 base and J 5 bases; bases outside gene matches: 11. Germline V gene data show CDR1 as MDHEN and CDR2 as SYDVKM. CDR3 sequence reads: CASSLSDRGVLRDEQYF. In nucleotides, the CDR3 is TGTGCCAGCAGTTTATCGGACAGGGGGGTGCTCAGGGACGAGCAGTACTTC.

The V and J genes are TRBV6-1 and TRBJ2-3, with D tentatively TRBD2 (5 bases). The CDR3 runs 13 residues. The V end lost 3 bases, the J end lost 5 bases, and 9 bases lay between the germline ends. The germline V gene has CDR1 MNHNS and CDR2 SASEGT. The CDR3 spells CASSDGEKDTQYF. DNA for the CDR3: TGTGCCAGCAGTGACGGGGAAAAAGATACGCAGTATTTT.

This clone was detected a few times. The V call is TRBV11-2, the J call TRBJ1-2, with D perhaps matching TRBD1 (5 bases). The CDR3 has 14 residues. The germline V and J ends were trimmed by 1 base and 7 bases, with 13 bases remaining between them. Germline-derived CDR1 and CDR2 are SGHAT and FQNNGV. In nucleotides, the CDR3 is TGTGCCAGCAGCTTAGTCCCGGGGCGAAGTGGCTACACCTTC. Protein product: CASSLVPGRSGYTF.

This clone was counted a single time. The chain links TRBV4-2 to TRBJ1-4; TRBD1 might be the D (5 bases). Trimming stripped 1 base from V and 5 bases from J, with 11 bases between. The CDR3 length is 15 residues. Germline lookup yields CDR1 LGHNA and CDR2 YNFKEQ. CDR3 residues: CASSQVKGPNEKLFF. DNA for the CDR3: TGTGCCAGCAGCCAAGTGAAGGGGCCGAATGAAAAACTGTTTTTT.

This clone was found once. Other nucleotide sequences in the sample specify the same CDR3. J is TRBJ1-5 and V is TRBV29-1; D call uncertain. CDR3 length: 12 residues. Germline CDR1 is SQVTM and CDR2 is ANQGSEA. V lost 4 bases, J lost 2 bases, and 6 bases lay in between. The CDR3 nucleotides are TGCAGCGTTGGAGGTGGCAATCAGCCCCAGCATTTT. It specifies CSVGGGNQPQHF.

This chain links TRBV9 with TRBJ2-2, with D tentatively TRBD1 (6 bases). The CDR3 covers 17 residues. Germline loops: CDR1 SGDLS, CDR2 YYNGEE. Trimming removed 5 bases from V and 0 bases from J, with 17 bases in between. The CDR3 DNA is TGTGCCAGCAGTTCCCAGGGGCAGGTCTCGAACACCGGGGAGCTGTTTTTT. Translated: CASSSQGQVSNTGELFF.

This clone was counted only a few times. The chain uses TRBV7-2 and TRBJ1-5; 10 bases align to TRBD1. V shed 8 bases, J shed 4 bases, and the junction held 2 bases outside the gene matches. CDR1 and CDR2 (germline): SGHTA, FQGNSA. This CDR3 contains 13 residues. CDR3 protein: CASGDRGNQPQHF. The DNA for the CDR3 is TGTGCCAGCGGGGACAGGGGAAATCAGCCCCAGCATTTT.

Points on this clone: Other DNA sequences in the same sample also yield this CDR3. The V and J genes are TRBV10-3 and TRBJ1-4; 8 bases agree with TRBD1. The CDR3 contains 14 residues. Trimming removed 3 bases from V and 7 bases from J; junction bases left unmatched: 4. The V gene's germline CDR1 is ENHRY and CDR2 SYGVKD. The CDR3 nucleotides are TGTGCCATCAGTGATGGACAGGGCGGTGAAAAACTGTTTTTT. It is translated as CAISDGQGGEKLFF.

The chain links TRBV2 to TRBJ1-2; TRBD1 matches 10 bases. This CDR3 spans 13 amino acids. Germline CDR1 and CDR2: SNHLY and FYNNEI. V lost 7 bases and J lost 6; bases outside the gene matches: 5. CDR3: CASKRGTGDGYTF. In nucleotides, the CDR3 is TGTGCCAGCAAACGGGGGACAGGGGATGGCTACACCTTC.

The chain uses TRBV28 and TRBJ2-3; perhaps D is TRBD1 or TRBD2 (7 bases each). The germline gives CDR1 MDHEN, CDR2 SYDVKM. V gave up 2 bases and J gave up 4 bases, with 16 bases separating them. The CDR3 is 16 amino acids. As DNA, the CDR3 is TGTGCCAGCAGTTTAAGTCCTCCAGGGGGGGCAGATACGCAGTATTTT. It yields the protein CASSLSPPGGADTQYF. Looking up the rest from reference TRBV28 and TRBJ2-3 gives the full variable domain: DVKVTQSSRYLVKRTGEKVFLECVQDMDHENMFWYRQDPGLGLRLIYFSYDVKMKEKGDIPEGYSVSREKKERFSLILESASTNQTSMYLCASSLSPPGGADTQYFGPGTRLTVL.

This chain links TRBV6-5 with TRBJ1-5; no reliable D call. Germline lookup yields CDR1 MNHEY and CDR2 SVGAGI. Trimming took 0 bases from V and 5 from J, leaving 8 bases between them. CDR3 length: 14 amino acids. The CDR3 DNA reads TGTGCCAGCAGTTACTCGATAGCTGATCAGCCCCAGCATTTT. This gives the protein CASSYSIADQPQHF.

As concerns this clone: Other DNA sequences within the sample encode an identical CDR3. The CDR3 loop reads CAWSRGTDQPQHF. CDR3 nucleotides: TGTGCCTGGAGCAGGGGTACCGATCAGCCCCAGCATTTT. The rearrangement uses TRBV30 and TRBJ1-5; the D gene is possibly TRBD1 (6 bases). The CDR3 is 13 amino acids. Trimming removed 3 bases at V and 5 bases at J, with 11 bases between. Germline V lookup: CDR1 GTSNPN, CDR2 SVGIG (reference sequence).

The chain is built from TRBV19 and TRBJ1-5; 8 nucleotides agree with TRBD1. V lost 3 bases to trimming and J lost 4 bases; unmatched junction nucleotides: 2. Looked up from germline, CDR1 is LNHDA and CDR2 is SQIVND (reference sequence). The CDR3 consists of 14 residues. CDR3 amino acids: CASSIRDRNQPQHF. The CDR3 DNA reads as TGTGCCAGTAGTATCCGGGACAGGAATCAGCCCCAGCATTTT.